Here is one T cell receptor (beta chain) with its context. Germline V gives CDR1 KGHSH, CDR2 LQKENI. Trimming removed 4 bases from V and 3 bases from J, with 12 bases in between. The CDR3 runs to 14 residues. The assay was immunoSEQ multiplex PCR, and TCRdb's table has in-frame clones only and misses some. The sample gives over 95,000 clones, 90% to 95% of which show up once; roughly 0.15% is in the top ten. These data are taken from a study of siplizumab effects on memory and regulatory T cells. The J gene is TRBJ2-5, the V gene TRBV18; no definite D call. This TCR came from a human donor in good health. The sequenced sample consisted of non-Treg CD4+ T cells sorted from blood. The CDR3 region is CASSQVAREETQYF. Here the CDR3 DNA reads TGTGCCAGCTCACAGGTGGCTAGAGAAGAGACCCAGTACTTC.